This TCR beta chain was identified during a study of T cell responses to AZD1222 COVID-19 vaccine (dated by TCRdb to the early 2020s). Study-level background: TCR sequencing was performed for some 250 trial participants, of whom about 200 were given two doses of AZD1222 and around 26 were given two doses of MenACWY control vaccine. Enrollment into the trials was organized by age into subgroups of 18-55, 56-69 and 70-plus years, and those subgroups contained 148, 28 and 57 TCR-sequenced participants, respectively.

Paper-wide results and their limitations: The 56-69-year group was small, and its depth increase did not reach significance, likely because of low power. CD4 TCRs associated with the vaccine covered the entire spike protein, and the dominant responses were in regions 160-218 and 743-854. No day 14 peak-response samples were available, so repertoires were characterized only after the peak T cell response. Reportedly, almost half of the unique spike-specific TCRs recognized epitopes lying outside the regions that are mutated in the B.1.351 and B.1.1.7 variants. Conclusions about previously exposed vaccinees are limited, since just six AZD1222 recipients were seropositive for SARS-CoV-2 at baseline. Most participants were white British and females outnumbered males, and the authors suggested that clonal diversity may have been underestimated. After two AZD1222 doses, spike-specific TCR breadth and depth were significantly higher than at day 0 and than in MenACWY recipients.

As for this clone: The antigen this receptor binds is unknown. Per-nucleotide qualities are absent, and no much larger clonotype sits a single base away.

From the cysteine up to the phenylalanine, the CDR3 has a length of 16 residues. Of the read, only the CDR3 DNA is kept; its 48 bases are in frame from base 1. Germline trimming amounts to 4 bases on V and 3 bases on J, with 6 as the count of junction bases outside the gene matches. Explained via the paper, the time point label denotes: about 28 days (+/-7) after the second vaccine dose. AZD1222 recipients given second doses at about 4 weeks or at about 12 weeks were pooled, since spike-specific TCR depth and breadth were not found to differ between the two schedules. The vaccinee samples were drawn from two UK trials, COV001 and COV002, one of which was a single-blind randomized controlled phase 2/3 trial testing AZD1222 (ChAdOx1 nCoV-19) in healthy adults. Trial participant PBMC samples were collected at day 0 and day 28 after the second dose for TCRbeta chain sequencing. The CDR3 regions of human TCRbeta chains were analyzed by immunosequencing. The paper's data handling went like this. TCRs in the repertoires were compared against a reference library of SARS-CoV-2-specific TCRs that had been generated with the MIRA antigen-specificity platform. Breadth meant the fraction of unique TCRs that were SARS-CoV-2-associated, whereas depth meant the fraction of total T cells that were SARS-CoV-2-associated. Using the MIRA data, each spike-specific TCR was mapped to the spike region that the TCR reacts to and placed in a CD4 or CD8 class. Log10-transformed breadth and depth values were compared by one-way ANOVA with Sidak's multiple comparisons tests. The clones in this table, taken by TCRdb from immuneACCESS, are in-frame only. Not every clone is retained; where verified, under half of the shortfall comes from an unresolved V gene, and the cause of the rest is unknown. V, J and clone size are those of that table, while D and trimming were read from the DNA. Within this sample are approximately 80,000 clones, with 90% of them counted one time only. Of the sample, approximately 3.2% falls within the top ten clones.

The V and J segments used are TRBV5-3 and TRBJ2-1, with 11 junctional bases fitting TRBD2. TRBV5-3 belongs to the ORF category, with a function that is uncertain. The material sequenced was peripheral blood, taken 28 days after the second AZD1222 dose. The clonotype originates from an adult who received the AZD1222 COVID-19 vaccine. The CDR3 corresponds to CARSLTSGGYYNEQFF. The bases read TGTGCCAGAAGCCTAACTAGCGGGGGATACTACAATGAGCAGTTCTTC.